This record looks at one TCR beta chain sequence and its context. Its antigen is unidentified. These data belong to a study of T cell repertoires in cytomegalovirus infection. CDR3 length: 14 residues. Germline lookup yields CDR1 DFQATT and CDR2 SNEGSKA (reference sequence). The trim removed 5 bases at V and 5 bases at J, leaving 10 bases unmatched. General study results and limits: The ex vivo response was dominated by HLA-C-restricted CMV-specific TCR beta clonotypes. Summed frequency of public TCR beta families distinguished CMV carriers with the relevant HLA.

TCRdb recomputed calls from the reads with MiXCR, one row per CDR3 protein. The sample has some 150,000 distinct CDR3 sequences, 5.5% to 8% seen once. The chain carries TRBV20-1 and TRBJ2-7; 9 positions agree with TRBD1. The source of this sequence is a human donor in good health (CMV status not recorded). Some clones in this sample may be carry-over from other donors' samples. The source material was PBMCs. The CDR3 DNA sequence: TGCAGTGCTCTTACCGGGACAGGGATCAACGAGCAGTACTTC. This encodes CSALTGTGINEQYF.